This T cell receptor beta chain was found in a study of post-analysis software for immune sequencing data. Germline loops: CDR1 SQVTM, CDR2 ANQGSEA. CDR3 length equals 14 residues. V gave up 5 bases and J gave up 3 bases; unmatched junction bases: 9. Unique molecular identifiers tagged the TCR beta cDNA libraries. TCRdb independently ran MiXCR on the PCR reads; one entry per CDR3 protein. This table holds 250,000 to 300,000 distinct CDR3 sequences, about 40% found once. Overall study findings and caveats: F measure showed strong co-clustering of same-batch samples. Patients used five TRBV segments, including TRBV5-6, TRBV5-1 and TRBV20-1, more often than controls.

This clonotype came up many times. As yet, its antigen is unknown. The receptor was derived from a girl between 10 and 17 years old with multiple sclerosis. Specimen: blood. The genes are TRBV29-1 and TRBJ1-1; 7 bases match TRBD1. CDR3 sequence (DNA): TGCAGCGTTTTGACAGGGTGGGCGGACACTGAAGCTTTCTTT. Protein sequence: CSVLTGWADTEAFF.